The 13 T cell receptor beta chains reported below all come from one sample, sequenced in a study of control samples from healthy donors and cancer patients. Produced via immunoSEQ multiplex PCR; TCRdb's table is partial and in-frame only. The sample lists about 140,000 clones, 70% to 90% seen once, with approximately 9% in the top ten. The source material was blood. Receptors were obtained from a woman in her twenties or thirties in good health.

The CDR3 bases are TGTGCCAGCAGCCAACAGGGGGCGCAAAACAATGAGCAGTTCTTC. This translates into CASSQQGAQNNEQFF. J is TRBJ2-1 and V is TRBV6-2 or TRBV6-3; 9 bases fit TRBD1. The V segment lost 6 bases and the J segment 5 bases; nucleotides outside the gene matches: 8. CDR3 length: 15 amino acids. Germline-derived CDR1 and CDR2 are MNHEY and SVGEGT.

The chain links TRBV10-3 to TRBJ2-1; 10 bases map to TRBD2. This CDR3 is built from 14 residues. The germline V gene encodes CDR1 ENHRY and CDR2 SYGVKD. Trimming at V came to 10 bases and at J to 7 bases, leaving 10 bases not matched to a gene. CDR3 in amino acids: CASGLAGVWNEQFF. CDR3 in DNA: TGTGCCAGCGGTCTAGCGGGAGTTTGGAATGAGCAGTTCTTC.

This rearrangement joins TRBV7-8 to TRBJ1-2, with 7 bases identical to TRBD1. CDR1 and CDR2 (germline): SGHVS, FQNEAQ. The CDR3 is made up of 14 amino acids. J gave up 4 bases and V 5 bases, and 7 bases lay outside the gene matches. The CDR3 is CASSHPGQTYGYTF. The CDR3 DNA follows: TGTGCCAGCAGCCACCCGGGACAGACCTATGGCTACACCTTC.

The chain joins TRBV6-2 or TRBV6-3 to TRBJ1-5, with D maybe TRBD1 (5 bases). V was pared by 5 bases and J by 6 bases, with 11 bases between. Germline-derived CDR1 and CDR2 are MNHEY and SVGEGT. This CDR3 region has 13 residues. The CDR3 DNA reads TGTGCCAGCAGTCGGGACGCAACTCAGCCCCAGCATTTT. Translation gives CASSRDATQPQHF.

V is TRBV29-1 and J is TRBJ2-3; 14 bases map to TRBD2. Germline V gene lookup returns CDR1 SQVTM and CDR2 ANQGSEA. This CDR3 has 15 residues. Trimming cost V 6 bases and J 10 bases; bases outside gene matches: 12. CDR3 in amino acids: CSVGRTGTSGSPQYF. The CDR3 DNA is TGCAGCGTCGGACGGACCGGGACTAGCGGGAGCCCGCAGTATTTT.

This chain links TRBV10-3 with TRBJ2-5; D is unclear. CDR1 is ENHRY and CDR2 is SYGVKD in the germline V gene. V gave up 3 bases and J gave up 5 bases, with 13 bases separating them. CDR3 length: 14 residues. CDR3: CAISEFLEAETQYF. DNA for the CDR3: TGTGCCATCAGTGAATTTCTGGAAGCGGAGACCCAGTACTTC.

This chain links TRBV6-6 with TRBJ2-5; D unresolved. The germline V and J ends were trimmed by 7 bases and 1 base, with 16 bases remaining between them. Per the germline V gene, CDR1 is MNHNY and CDR2 is SVGAGI (reference sequence). The CDR3 has 15 residues. The CDR3 sequence: CASTGVSDPQETQYF. The DNA of the CDR3 is TGTGCCAGCACCGGTGTGAGCGACCCCCAAGAGACCCAGTACTTC.

In its sample, this clone was seen once. The CDR3 region is CASSRTSVEETQYF. As DNA, the CDR3 is TGTGCCAGCAGCCGGACTAGTGTAGAGGAGACCCAGTACTTC. The chain joins TRBV5-4 to TRBJ2-5; 7 nucleotides line up with TRBD2. The CDR3 covers 14 residues. Losses at the gene ends were 4 bases for V and 5 bases for J; bases not matched to a gene: 8. From germline, CDR1 is SGHNT and CDR2 YYREEE (reference sequence).

The chain uses TRBV24-1 and TRBJ2-5, with a possible D match to TRBD1 (6 bases). Germline-derived CDR1 and CDR2 are KGHDR and SFDVKD. Trimming cost V 4 bases and J 5 bases, with 13 bases left between them. The CDR3 has 14 residues. The CDR3 here is CATSDDRRTETQYF. The CDR3 DNA reads TGTGCCACCAGTGACGACAGGAGAACGGAGACCCAGTACTTC.

CDR3 amino acids: CASSQDGIYGYTF. The CDR3 DNA follows: TGTGCCAGCAGCCAAGACGGTATCTATGGCTACACCTTC. The V gene is TRBV5-4, the J gene TRBJ1-2; D gene ambiguous. Trimming stripped 4 bases from V and 4 bases from J, with 11 bases between. The CDR3 runs to 13 residues. CDR1 and CDR2 (germline): SGHNT, YYREEE (reference sequence).

This clone showed up just a few times. V and J are TRBV12-3 or TRBV12-4 and TRBJ2-7, with D unresolved. V was cut by 2 bases and J by 1 base, with 6 bases left in between. This CDR3 is built from 13 residues. In DNA, the CDR3 is TGTGCCAGCAGTTTAAGGGTTTCCTACGAGCAGTACTTC. Translation gives CASSLRVSYEQYF.

The J gene is TRBJ2-3, the V gene TRBV7-3; 7 bases map to TRBD2. CDR3 length equals 16 residues. The J segment lost 2 bases and the V segment lost 4 bases, leaving 9 bases of the junction unmatched. Germline V lookup: CDR1 SGHTA, CDR2 FQGTGA. The CDR3 protein is CASSSPFGRFTDTQYF. The DNA for the CDR3 is TGTGCCAGCAGCTCCCCCTTCGGGAGGTTCACAGATACGCAGTATTTT.

The chain joins TRBV11-1 to TRBJ2-1; D might be TRBD2 (5 bases). The germline CDR1 and CDR2 sequences are SGHAT and FQDESV (reference sequence). Trimming pared 5 bases from V and 3 bases from J, leaving 11 bases between. CDR3 length equals 14 residues. CDR3 DNA: TGTGCCAGCAGCCCGGACGGGAACTACAATGAGCAGTTCTTC. Its protein is CASSPDGNYNEQFF. The full variable domain, completed using reference TRBV11-1 and TRBJ2-1, is EAEVAQSPRYKITEKSQAVAFWCDPISGHATLYWYRQILGQGPELLVQFQDESVVDDSQLPKDRFSAERLKGVDSTLKIQPAELGDSAMYLCASSPDGNYNEQFFGPGTRLTVL.